Listed below are T cell receptor beta chains from one sample, sequenced in a study of CD8+ T cells in alopecia areata. TCRdb keeps only in-frame clones here, not all; method: immunoSEQ multiplex PCR. The table includes 250,000 to 300,000 clones, 58% detected once. The input for sequencing was CD4+ T cells sorted from blood, taken at week 24, from a patient treated with tofacitinib. Receptors originate from a human donor with alopecia areata. Each CDR3 is given with its conserved first and last residue. The order of the fields is clone size, J gene, D gene, V gene, CDR3 protein, CDR3 DNA. The D gene is left open where the match is weak. For some rows the clone size is stated as once, few or many, or as a class when expanded; others skip it.

.,TRBJ2-7,.,TRBV25-1,CASSEASNQKDYEQYF,TGTGCCAGCAGTGAAGCCAGCAACCAAAAGGACTACGAGCAGTACTTC
few,TRBJ2-3,TRBD2,TRBV10-3,CATRPLAASTDTQYF,TGTGCCACCCGACCACTAGCGGCTAGCACAGATACGCAGTATTTT
.,TRBJ1-2,TRBD1,TRBV29-1,CSVVVQGANYGYTF,TGCAGCGTTGTAGTGCAGGGGGCTAACTATGGCTACACCTTC
few,TRBJ1-1,.,TRBV19,CASRGRTGSYEAFF,TGTGCCAGTAGGGGACGAACAGGGAGTTACGAAGCTTTCTTT
.,TRBJ1-1,.,TRBV5-4,CASSADTKNTEAFF,TGTGCCAGCAGCGCGGACACTAAGAACACTGAAGCTTTCTTT
many,TRBJ1-5,TRBD1,TRBV2,CASGRGQALTNNQPQHF,TGTGCCAGCGGACGGGGACAGGCGCTGACGAACAATCAGCCCCAGCATTTT
.,TRBJ1-6,.,TRBV30,CAWSWGNSPLHF,TGTGCCTGGAGTTGGGGGAATTCACCCCTCCACTTT
few,TRBJ2-3,.,TRBV28,CASSPAGTDTQYF,TGTGCCAGCAGTCCAGCGGGCACAGATACGCAGTATTTT
.,TRBJ2-7,.,TRBV6-5,CATLPWGELDTEQYF,TGTGCCACCCTACCTTGGGGGGAATTGGACACCGAGCAGTACTTC
.,TRBJ1-2,.,TRBV27,CASSSASPGGGGGYTF,TGTGCCAGCAGTTCAGCCTCCCCAGGAGGGGGGGGTGGCTACACCTTC
few,TRBJ1-2,.,TRBV29-1,CSVGSRRALYGYTF,TGCAGCGTTGGAAGTCGGAGAGCCCTCTATGGCTACACCTTC